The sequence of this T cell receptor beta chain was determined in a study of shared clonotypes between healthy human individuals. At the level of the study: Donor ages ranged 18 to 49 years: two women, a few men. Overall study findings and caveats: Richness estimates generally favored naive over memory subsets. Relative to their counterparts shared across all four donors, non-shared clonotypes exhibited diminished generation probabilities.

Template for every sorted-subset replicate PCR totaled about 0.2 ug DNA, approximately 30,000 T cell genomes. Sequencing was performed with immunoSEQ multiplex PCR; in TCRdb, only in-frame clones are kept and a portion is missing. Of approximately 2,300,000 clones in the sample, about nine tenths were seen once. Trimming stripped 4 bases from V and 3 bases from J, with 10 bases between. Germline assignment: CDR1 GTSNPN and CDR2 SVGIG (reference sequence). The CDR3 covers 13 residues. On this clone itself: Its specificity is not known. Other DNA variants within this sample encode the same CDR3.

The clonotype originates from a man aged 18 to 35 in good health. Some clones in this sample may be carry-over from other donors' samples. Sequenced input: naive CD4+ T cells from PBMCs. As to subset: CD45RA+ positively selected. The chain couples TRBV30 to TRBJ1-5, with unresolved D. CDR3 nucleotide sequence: TGTGCCTGGACCCCGGGGTACAATCAGCCCCAGCATTTT. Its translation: CAWTPGYNQPQHF.